This T cell receptor (beta chain) was profiled in a study of T cell repertoires in ileal Crohn's disease. Study-level results: Compared with CD4 T cells, sorted CD8 cells carried more expanded clones.

Turning to this clone: Its antigen is unknown.

CDR3 length: 14 amino acids. V trimming: 0 bases; J trimming: 7 bases; junction bases outside the gene matches: 2. In germline, CDR1 is MNHNY, CDR2 SVGAGI (reference sequence). Indicated time point: inflamed ileum from the surgical specimen. This table comes from immunoSEQ multiplex PCR, and its TCRdb copy is limited to in-frame clones, with some not included. Found here are approximately 13,000 clones, over 75% of them singletons; the top ten hold 14%. The specimen sequenced was ileal tissue. The chain carries TRBV6-6 and TRBJ2-7, with 11 bases that match TRBD2. The TCR sequence derives from an adult with Crohn's disease. The chain's CDR3 is CASSYSRLAGEQYF. The CDR3 DNA reads as TGTGCCAGCAGTTACTCCCGACTAGCGGGGGAGCAGTACTTC.